This TCR beta chain was retrieved from a study of OX40 agonist ivuxolimab in advanced cancers. Study information: Intravenous ivuxolimab at 0.01 to 10 mg/kg was given to patients every 2 weeks. Cohort: roughly 80% men, mean age about 60, aged about 23 to 79. Findings of the study overall: With doses of 0.1 to 3.0 mg/kg, CD4+ and CD8+ blood T cells had undergone clonal expansion by week 6.

Measured with immunoSEQ multiplex PCR; TCRdb has only the in-frame clones, and not every one. The data contain around 84,000 clones, approximately 95% of them singletons. Regarding this clone: Its antigen is still unknown.

The CDR3 spans 15 residues. Germline CDR1 and CDR2: MNHEY and SMNVEV (reference sequence). V was trimmed by 0 bases and J by 4 bases, leaving 12 bases between them. The sample consisted of CD4+ or CD8+ T cells sorted from blood, taken in a trial of the OX40 agonist ivuxolimab. This TCR came from an adult with an advanced solid tumor such as melanoma, head and neck, liver or kidney cancer. This chain uses TRBV27 with TRBJ1-2; D ambiguous. Here the CDR3 reads CASSLSAGRVYGYTF. In nucleotides, the CDR3 is TGTGCCAGCAGTTTATCGGCAGGTCGAGTCTATGGCTACACCTTC.